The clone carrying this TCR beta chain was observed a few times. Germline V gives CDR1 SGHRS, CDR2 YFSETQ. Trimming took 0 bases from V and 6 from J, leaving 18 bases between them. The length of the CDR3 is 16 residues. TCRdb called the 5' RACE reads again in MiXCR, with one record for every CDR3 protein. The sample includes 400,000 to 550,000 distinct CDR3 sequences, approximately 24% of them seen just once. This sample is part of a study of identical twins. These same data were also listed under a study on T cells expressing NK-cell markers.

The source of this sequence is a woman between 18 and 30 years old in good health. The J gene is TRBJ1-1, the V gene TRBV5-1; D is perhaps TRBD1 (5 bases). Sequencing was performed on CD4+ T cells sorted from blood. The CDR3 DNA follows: TGCGCCAGCAGCTTGGCCCATCTGTCCGGGGCTGCTGAAGCTTTCTTT. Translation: CASSLAHLSGAAEAFF.